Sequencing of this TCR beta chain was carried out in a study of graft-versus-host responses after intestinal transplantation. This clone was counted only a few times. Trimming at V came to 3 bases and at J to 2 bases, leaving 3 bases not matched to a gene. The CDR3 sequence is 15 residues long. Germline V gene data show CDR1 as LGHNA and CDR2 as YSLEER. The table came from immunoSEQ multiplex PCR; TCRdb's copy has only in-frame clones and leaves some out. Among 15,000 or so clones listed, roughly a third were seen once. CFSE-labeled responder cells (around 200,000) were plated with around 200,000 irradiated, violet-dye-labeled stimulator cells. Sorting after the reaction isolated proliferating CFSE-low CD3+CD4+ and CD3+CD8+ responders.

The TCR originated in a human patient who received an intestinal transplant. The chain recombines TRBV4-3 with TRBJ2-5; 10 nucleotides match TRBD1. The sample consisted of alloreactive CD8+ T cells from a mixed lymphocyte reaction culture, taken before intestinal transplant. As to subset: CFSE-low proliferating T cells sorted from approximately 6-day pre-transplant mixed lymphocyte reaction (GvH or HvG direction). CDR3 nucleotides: TGCGCCAGCAGCCACGGGACAGGGGAACAAGAGACCCAGTACTTC. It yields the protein CASSHGTGEQETQYF.